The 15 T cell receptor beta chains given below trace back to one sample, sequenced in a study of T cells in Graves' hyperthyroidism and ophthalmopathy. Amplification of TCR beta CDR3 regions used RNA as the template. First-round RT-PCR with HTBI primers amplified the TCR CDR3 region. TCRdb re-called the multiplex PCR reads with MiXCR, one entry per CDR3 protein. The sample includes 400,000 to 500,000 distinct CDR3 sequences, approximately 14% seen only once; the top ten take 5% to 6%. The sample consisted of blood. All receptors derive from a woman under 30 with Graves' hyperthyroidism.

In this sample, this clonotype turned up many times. The CDR3 spells CASSRRGAEETQYF. The DNA for the CDR3 is TGTGCCAGCAGCCGCCGGGGCGCCGAAGAGACCCAGTACTTC. The rearrangement links TRBV12-3 or TRBV12-4 to TRBJ2-5; either TRBD1 or TRBD2 may fit D (5 bases each). The CDR3 runs 14 residues. Trimming took off 6 bases at V and 3 bases at J, with 14 bases between the two ends.

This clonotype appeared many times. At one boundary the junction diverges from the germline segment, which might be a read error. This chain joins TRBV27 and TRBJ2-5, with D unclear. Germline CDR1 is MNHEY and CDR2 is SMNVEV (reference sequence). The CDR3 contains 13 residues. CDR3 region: CASSPSGGNYPDF. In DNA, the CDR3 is TGTGCCAGCAGTCCCTCGGGCGGAAATTACCCAGACTTC.

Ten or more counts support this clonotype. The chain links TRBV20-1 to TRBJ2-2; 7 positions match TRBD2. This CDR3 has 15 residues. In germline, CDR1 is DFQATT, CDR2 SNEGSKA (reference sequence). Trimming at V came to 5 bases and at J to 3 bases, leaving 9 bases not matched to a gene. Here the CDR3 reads CSASKAGYDTGELFF. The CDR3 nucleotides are TGCAGTGCTTCTAAAGCGGGATACGACACCGGGGAGCTGTTTTTT.

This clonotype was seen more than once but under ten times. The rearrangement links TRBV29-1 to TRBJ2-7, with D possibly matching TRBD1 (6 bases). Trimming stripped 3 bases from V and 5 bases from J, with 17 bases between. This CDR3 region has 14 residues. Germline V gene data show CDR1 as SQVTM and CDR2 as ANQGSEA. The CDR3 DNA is TGCAGCGTTGATTATTCGTTCAGGGGCGACGAGCAGTACTTC. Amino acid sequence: CSVDYSFRGDEQYF.

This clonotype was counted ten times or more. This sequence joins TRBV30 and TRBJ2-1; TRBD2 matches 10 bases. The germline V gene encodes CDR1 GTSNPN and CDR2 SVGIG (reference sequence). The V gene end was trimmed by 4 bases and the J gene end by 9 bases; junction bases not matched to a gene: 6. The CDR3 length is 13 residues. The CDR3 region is CAWNPSGRIEQFF. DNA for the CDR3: TGTGCCTGGAACCCTAGCGGGAGAATTGAGCAGTTCTTC. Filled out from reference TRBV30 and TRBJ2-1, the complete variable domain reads SQTIHQWPATLVQPVGSPLSLECTVEGTSNPNLYWYRQAAGRGLQLLFYSVGIGQISSEVPQNLSASRPQDRQFILSSKKLLLSDSGFYLCAWNPSGRIEQFFGPGTRLTVL.

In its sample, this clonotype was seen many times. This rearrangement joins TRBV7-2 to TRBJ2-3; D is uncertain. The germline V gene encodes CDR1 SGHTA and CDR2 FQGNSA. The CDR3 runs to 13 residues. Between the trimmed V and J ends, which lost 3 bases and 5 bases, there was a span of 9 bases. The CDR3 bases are TGTGCCAGCAGCTTTTATCTGGTAGATACGCAGTATTTT. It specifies CASSFYLVDTQYF.

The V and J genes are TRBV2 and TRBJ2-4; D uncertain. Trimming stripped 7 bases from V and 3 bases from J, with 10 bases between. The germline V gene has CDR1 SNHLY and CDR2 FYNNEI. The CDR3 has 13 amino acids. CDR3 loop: CASKSEVKNIQYF. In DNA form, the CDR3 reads TGTGCCAGCAAGAGTGAGGTCAAAAACATTCAGTACTTC.

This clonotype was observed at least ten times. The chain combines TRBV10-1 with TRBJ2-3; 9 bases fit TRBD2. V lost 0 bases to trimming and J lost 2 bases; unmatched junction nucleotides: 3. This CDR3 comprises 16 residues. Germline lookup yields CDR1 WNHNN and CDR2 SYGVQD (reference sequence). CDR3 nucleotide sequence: TGCGCCAGCAGTGAGTCGCTAGCGGGGTACACAGATACGCAGTATTTT. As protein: CASSESLAGYTDTQYF.

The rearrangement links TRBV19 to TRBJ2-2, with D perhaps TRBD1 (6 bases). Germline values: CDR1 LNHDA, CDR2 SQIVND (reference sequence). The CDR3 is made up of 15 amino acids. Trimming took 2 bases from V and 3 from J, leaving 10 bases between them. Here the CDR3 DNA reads TGTGCCAGTAGTATACAGGGGATACACACCGGGGAGCTGTTTTTT. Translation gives CASSIQGIHTGELFF.

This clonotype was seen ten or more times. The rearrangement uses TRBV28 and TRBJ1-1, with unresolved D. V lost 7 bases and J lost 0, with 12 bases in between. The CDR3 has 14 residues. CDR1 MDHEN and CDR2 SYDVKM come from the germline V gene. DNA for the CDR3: TGTGCCAGCAAGGAACAAATTATGAACACTGAAGCTTTCTTT. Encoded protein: CASKEQIMNTEAFF.

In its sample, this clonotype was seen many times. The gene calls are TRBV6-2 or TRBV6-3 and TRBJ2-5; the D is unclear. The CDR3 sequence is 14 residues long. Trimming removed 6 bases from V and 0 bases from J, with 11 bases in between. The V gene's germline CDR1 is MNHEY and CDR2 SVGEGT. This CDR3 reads CASSSRRDQETQYF. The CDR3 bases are TGTGCCAGCAGCTCCCGACGGGACCAAGAGACCCAGTACTTC.

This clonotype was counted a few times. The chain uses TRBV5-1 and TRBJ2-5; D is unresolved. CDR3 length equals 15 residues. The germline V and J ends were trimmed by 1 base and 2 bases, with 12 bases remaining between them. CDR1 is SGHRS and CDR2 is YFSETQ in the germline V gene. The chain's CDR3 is CASSLRPTLQETQYF. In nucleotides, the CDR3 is TGCGCCAGCAGCTTGCGTCCGACACTACAAGAGACCCAGTACTTC.

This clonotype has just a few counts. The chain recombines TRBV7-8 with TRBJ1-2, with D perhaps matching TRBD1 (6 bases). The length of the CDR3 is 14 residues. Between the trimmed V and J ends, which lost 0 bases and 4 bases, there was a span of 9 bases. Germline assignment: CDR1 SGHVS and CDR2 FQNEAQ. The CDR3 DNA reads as TGTGCCAGCAGCTTAGCTCCGGACAGCTATGGCTACACCTTC. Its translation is CASSLAPDSYGYTF.

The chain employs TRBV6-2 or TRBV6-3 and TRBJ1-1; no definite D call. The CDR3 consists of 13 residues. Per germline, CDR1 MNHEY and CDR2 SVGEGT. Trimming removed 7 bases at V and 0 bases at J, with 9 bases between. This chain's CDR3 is CASTDSLNTEAFF. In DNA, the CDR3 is TGTGCCAGCACTGATAGTTTGAACACTGAAGCTTTCTTT.

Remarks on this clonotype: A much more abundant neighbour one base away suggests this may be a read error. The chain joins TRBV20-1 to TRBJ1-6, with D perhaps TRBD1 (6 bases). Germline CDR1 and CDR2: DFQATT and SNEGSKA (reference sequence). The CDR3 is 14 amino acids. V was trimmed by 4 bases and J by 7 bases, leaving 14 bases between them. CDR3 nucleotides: TGCAGTGCTACCCCGCGGCAGGGGAATTCACCCCTCCACTTT. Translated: CSATPRQGNSPLHF.